The 11 T cell receptor beta chains below all came from one sample that was sequenced in a study of brain metastases from non-small cell lung cancer. TCRdb keeps only in-frame clones here, not all; method: immunoSEQ multiplex PCR. The data contain some 1,400 clones, 80% to 85% of them seen just once; the ten biggest clones take up about 20%. The specimen was tumor-adjacent normal tissue. These receptor sequences come from a donor aged 40 or older with non-small cell lung cancer.

As regards this clone: Other DNA sequences from this sample encode an identical CDR3 as well. This rearrangement joins TRBV19 to TRBJ2-7; TRBD2 aligns across 11 bases. CDR1 and CDR2 (germline): LNHDA, SQIVND (reference sequence). The CDR3 contains 15 residues. With V trimmed by 6 bases and J by 2 bases, 6 bases remained unmatched. CDR3 protein: CASSPGTSGTYEQYF. In DNA, the CDR3 is TGTGCCAGTAGCCCCGGGACTAGCGGAACCTACGAGCAGTACTTC.

The V gene is TRBV10-3, the J gene TRBJ2-2, with D possibly matching TRBD1 (5 bases). Germline CDR1 reads ENHRY; CDR2 reads SYGVKD. The CDR3 is 11 amino acids. V lost 9 bases, J lost 3 bases, and 5 bases lay in between. DNA of the CDR3: TGTGCCATAGGGGACACCGGGGAGCTGTTTTTT. As protein: CAIGDTGELFF.

This clone was seen a handful of times. The gene calls are TRBV13 and TRBJ2-7; weak D call: TRBD1 (6 bases). This CDR3 comprises 14 residues. V lost 5 bases, J lost 3 bases, and 14 bases lay in between. Germline CDR1 is PRHDT and CDR2 is FYEKMQ (reference sequence). The CDR3 DNA follows: TGTGCCAGCAGCACCCGACAGGCCCACTACGAGCAGTACTTC. This sequence encodes CASSTRQAHYEQYF.

Worth noting for this clone: A read error may account for a junction end that differs from germline. In DNA form, the CDR3 reads TGTGCCAGCAGCTCCTTATTGGTAGAGGGCGGAGAGACCCAATACTTC. Translation: CASSSLLVEGGETQYF. This chain uses TRBV7-9 with TRBJ2-5, with D perhaps matching TRBD2 (5 bases). The CDR3 loop spans 16 amino acids. In germline, CDR1 is SEHNR, CDR2 FQNEAQ (reference sequence).

The V gene is TRBV2, the J gene TRBJ1-3; no firm D call. CDR1 SNHLY and CDR2 FYNNEI come from the germline V gene. Trimming took 5 bases from V and 0 from J, leaving 8 bases between them. The CDR3 runs to 14 residues. CDR3: CASSTSYSGNTIYF. The CDR3 nucleotides read TGTGCCAGCAGTACCAGTTACTCTGGAAACACCATATATTTT. The entire variable domain, with the rest obtained from reference TRBV2 and TRBJ1-3, is as follows: EPEVTQTPSHQVTQMGQEVILRCVPISNHLYFYWYRQILGQKVEFLVSFYNNEISEKSEIFDDQFSVERPDGSNFTLKIRSTKLEDSAMYFCASSTSYSGNTIYFGEGSWLTVV.

The genes are TRBV13 and TRBJ2-5, with 10 bases aligning to TRBD1. The CDR3 sequence is 13 residues long. From germline, CDR1 is PRHDT and CDR2 FYEKMQ (reference sequence). V gave up 6 bases and J gave up 4 bases; unmatched junction bases: 2. The CDR3 region is CASRGQGPETQYF. The CDR3 bases are TGTGCCAGCAGGGGACAGGGGCCAGAGACCCAGTACTTC.

In the case of this clone: At one end the junction does not follow the germline gene, possibly because of a read error. This sequence joins TRBV30 and TRBJ2-7; D is tentatively TRBD1 or TRBD2 (5 bases each). The CDR3 is 15 amino acids. The germline V gene encodes CDR1 GTSNPN and CDR2 SVGIG (reference sequence). The chain's CDR3 is CVWSATGTVGDEQYF. The CDR3 DNA follows: TGTGTCTGGAGCGCAACTGGGACGGTTGGGGACGAGCAGTACTTC.

A remark on this clone: Its ends do not fully match the called genes, so a read error is possible. The V and J genes are TRBV10-2 and TRBJ1-5; D unresolved. Germline V gene lookup returns CDR1 WSHSY and CDR2 SAAADI. The CDR3 has 13 amino acids. CDR3 DNA sequence: TGCGCCAGCAGGGAGTGGAGCAATCAGCCCCAGCATTTT. As protein: CASREWSNQPQHF.

Turning to this clone: A junction end diverges from the germline sequence, so it may reflect a read error. This same CDR3 is encoded by further DNA sequences in the sample. The rearrangement links TRBV12-3 or TRBV12-4 to TRBJ2-3; D unclear. CDR3 length: 13 residues. The CDR3 coding sequence is TGTGCTAGCAGTTCGACTAGCACAGATACGCAGTATTTT. Protein product: CASSSTSTDTQYF.

J is TRBJ2-1 and V is TRBV7-2, with D possibly TRBD2 on 5 matching bases. Germline V gene sequence: CDR1 SGHTA, CDR2 FQGNSA. CDR3 length equals 13 residues. Trimming left V 6 bases short and J 5 bases short, with 11 bases between. DNA of the CDR3: TGTGCCAGCAGACGCGGACTGAACAATGAGCAGTTCTTC. Translated: CASRRGLNNEQFF.

In its sample, this clone was seen once. V is TRBV20-1 and J is TRBJ2-5, with D possibly being TRBD1 (6 bases). CDR3 size: 11 residues. Germline CDR1 DFQATT, CDR2 SNEGSKA (reference sequence). V was trimmed by 7 bases and J by 2 bases, leaving 8 bases between them. The CDR3 DNA reads as TGCAGTGGGCAGGGGCAAGAGACCCAGTACTTC. It codes for CSGQGQETQYF.